The following is a T cell receptor beta chain sequence with its context. These data are taken from a study of blood T cell repertoires in COVID-19. Study in general: Acute and convalescent COVID-19 samples came from the United States, Italy and Spain. From T cells, B-cell-depleted T cells, or PBMCs came the material, which was cDNA or gDNA.

Germline loops: CDR1 KGHSH, CDR2 LQKENI. Trimming removed 3 bases at V and 0 bases at J, with 11 bases between. The CDR3 consists of 16 residues. In the authors' workflow: Amplifying reference gene primers gave estimates of nucleated cell counts. Measured with immunoSEQ multiplex PCR; TCRdb has only the in-frame clones, and not every one. That table gives V, J and clone size, and the DNA gave D and trimming. The table lists 150,000 to 200,000 clones, roughly three quarters of them singletons, with more than 6.5% in the top ten. Sequencing used peripheral blood. This receptor was identified in a woman between 50 and 59 years old with active or convalescent COVID-19. This chain uses TRBV18 with TRBJ2-2; D is perhaps TRBD1 (6 bases). The CDR3 bases are TGTGCCAGCTCACCGGGCAGGACAGCGAACACCGGGGAGCTGTTTTTT. Its translation: CASSPGRTANTGELFF.